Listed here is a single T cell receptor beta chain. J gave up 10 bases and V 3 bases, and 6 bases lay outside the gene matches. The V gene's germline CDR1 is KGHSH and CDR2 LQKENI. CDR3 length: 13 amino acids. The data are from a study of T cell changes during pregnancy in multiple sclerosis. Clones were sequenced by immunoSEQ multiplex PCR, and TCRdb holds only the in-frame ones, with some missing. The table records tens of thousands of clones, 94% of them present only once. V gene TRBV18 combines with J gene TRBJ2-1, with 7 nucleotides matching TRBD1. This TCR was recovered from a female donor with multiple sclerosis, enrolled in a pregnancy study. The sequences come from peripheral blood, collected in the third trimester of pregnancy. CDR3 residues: CASSPSGTEEQFF. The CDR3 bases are TGTGCCAGCTCACCTTCCGGGACAGAAGAGCAGTTCTTC.